The 10 T cell receptor beta chains presented below share a single source sample, sequenced in a study of chemoradiotherapy in HPV16-positive cancers. The repertoire was sequenced with immunoSEQ multiplex PCR; TCRdb's copy has only in-frame clones and lacks some. The sample consists of 7,500 or so clones, over 70% of them appearing once. Sequences were derived from tumor tissue, sampled from a patient who underwent chemoradiotherapy. All receptors derive from a human donor with HPV-associated anogenital cancer.

This clone is a singleton in its sample. This chain links TRBV27 with TRBJ1-1, with a weak D call TRBD1 (5 bases). Per the germline V gene, CDR1 is MNHEY and CDR2 is SMNVEV (reference sequence). The V end lost 4 bases, the J end lost 10 bases, and 16 bases lay between the germline ends. The CDR3 sequence is 13 residues long. In DNA, the CDR3 is TGTGCCAGCAGTTCGATCGGGCAGGGAAGAGCTTTCTTT. It translates to CASSSIGQGRAFF.

The chain carries TRBV21-1 and TRBJ1-5; the D call in the table, TRBD1, was not verified against the DNA. TRBV21-1 is a listed pseudogene. This CDR3 has 15 residues. CDR3 nucleotide sequence: TGTGCCAGCACCTCAGACAGGGTCCCAAATCAGCCCCAGCATTTT. The encoded protein is CASTSDRVPNQPQHF.

V and J are TRBV5-4 and TRBJ1-1; no definite D call. V gave up 0 bases and J gave up 3 bases, with 6 bases separating them. This CDR3 is built from 13 residues. From germline, CDR1 is SGHNT and CDR2 YYREEE (reference sequence). The CDR3 coding sequence is TGTGCCAGCAGCTTGGCGGTGGACACTGAAGCTTTCTTT. This translates into CASSLAVDTEAFF.

This chain links TRBV6-1 with TRBJ2-7; TRBD1 aligns across 7 bases. The CDR3 has 14 residues. In germline, CDR1 is MNHNS, CDR2 SASEGT. The J segment lost 2 bases and the V segment lost 4 bases, leaving 5 bases of the junction unmatched. CDR3 amino acids: CASSAQQGPYEQYF. For the CDR3, the DNA is TGTGCCAGCAGTGCACAACAGGGGCCCTACGAGCAGTACTTC.

The V call is TRBV5-1, the J call TRBJ2-3; no definite D call. Germline CDR1 SGHRS, CDR2 YFSETQ. The CDR3 covers 14 residues. Trimming left V 2 bases short and J 2 bases short, with 9 bases between. The CDR3 DNA follows: TGCGCCAGCAGCTTCTCGGAGACCACAGATACGCAGTATTTT. This codes for CASSFSETTDTQYF.

V and J are TRBV29-1 and TRBJ1-1; no clear D gene. The germline V gene encodes CDR1 SQVTM and CDR2 ANQGSEA. Trimming left V 7 bases short and J 2 bases short, with 17 bases between. The CDR3 is made up of 14 amino acids. The CDR3: CSAQLGQSNTEAFF. The CDR3 nucleotides are TGCAGCGCACAACTAGGGCAGAGTAACACTGAAGCTTTCTTT.

In its sample, this clone is large (0.1 to 1%). The V call is TRBV4-1, the J call TRBJ1-1; 9 bases match TRBD1. Germline trimming cut 3 bases from V and 1 base from J; bases unmatched to any gene: 9. The CDR3 covers 17 residues. Germline values: CDR1 MGHRA, CDR2 YSYEKL. CDR3 in DNA: TGCGCCAGCAGCCACCCGGGGACAGGGTTATCGAACACTGAAGCTTTCTTT. Amino acids: CASSHPGTGLSNTEAFF.

This rearrangement joins TRBV2 to TRBJ2-3; D call uncertain. The V gene lost 3 bases and the J gene lost 0 bases, with 13 bases spanning the gap. Looked up from germline, CDR1 is SNHLY and CDR2 is FYNNEI. This CDR3 has 16 residues. The CDR3 region has the DNA TGTGCCAGCAGTGATGGCAAGAGTTCTAGCACAGATACGCAGTATTTT. It specifies CASSDGKSSSTDTQYF. The complete variable domain, with remaining parts taken from reference TRBV2 and TRBJ2-3, reads EPEVTQTPSHQVTQMGQEVILRCVPISNHLYFYWYRQILGQKVEFLVSFYNNEISEKSEIFDDQFSVERPDGSNFTLKIRSTKLEDSAMYFCASSDGKSSSTDTQYFGPGTRLTVL.

The chain employs TRBV5-1 and TRBJ2-2; 7 bases match TRBD2. Germline CDR1 is SGHRS and CDR2 is YFSETQ. V lost 2 bases and J lost 4; bases outside the gene matches: 5. CDR3 length: 15 amino acids. This chain's CDR3 is CASSFGGSATGELFF. The CDR3 region has the DNA TGCGCCAGCAGCTTCGGGGGGTCGGCCACCGGGGAGCTGTTTTTT.

This clone ranks as medium-sized (0.01 to 0.1%). The genes are TRBV4-2 and TRBJ2-3; TRBD2 matches at 11 bases. Germline CDR1 is LGHNA and CDR2 is YNFKEQ. J lost 5 bases, V lost 4 bases, and 8 bases had no gene match. The CDR3 is 16 residues long. The CDR3 here is CASSPQTSGAGDTQYF. The CDR3 DNA follows: TGTGCCAGCAGCCCCCAGACTAGCGGGGCGGGAGATACGCAGTATTTT.